The present TCR beta chain was sequenced within a study of T cells in Graves' hyperthyroidism and ophthalmopathy (dated by TCRdb to the late 2010s). Broadly, across the study: Peripheral blood samples were taken at the time of initial diagnosis, prior to any treatment. TCR V-J signatures able to tell the groups apart were searched for in a discovery cohort of 100 or so patients, of whom over 40 had Graves' ophthalmopathy and some 60 had stable Graves' hyperthyroidism. Whether ophthalmopathy could be predicted prospectively was tested in an independent validation cohort made up of approximately 19 hyperthyroidism patients plus 17 patients who later progressed to ophthalmopathy. The 90 to 100 discovery patients were randomly divided into training and test sets at a 7:3 ratio. The study also compared thyroid tissue and blood T-cell repertoires from about six Graves' hyperthyroidism patients. Once sampling was done, hyperthyroidism patients were given methimazole at a starting dose of 30 mg daily, whereas ophthalmopathy patients were given high-dose intravenous methylprednisolone. TCR Vbeta CDR3 sequencing of 130 to 150 peripheral blood samples (over 40 ophthalmopathy, about 74 hyperthyroidism and roughly 17 progressor patients) is reported in the paper. Paper-wide results and their limitations: A 13 V-J signature model separated ophthalmopathy from stable hyperthyroidism, with about 90% sensitivity and about 81% specificity in cross-validation and 80%/75% in testing. Sample size was not statistically predetermined, and investigators were not blinded to group allocation. Blood samples also contained most of the expanded thyroid clonotypes (frequency above 0.001), which suggests that blood repertoires may reflect thyroid immune responses. During validation, the model predicted progression to ophthalmopathy a median of approximately 7 months ahead of onset, with approximately 70% sensitivity and around 73% specificity.

The germline V gene yields MDHEN for CDR1 and SYDVKM for CDR2. There are 11 amino acids in the CDR3, from cysteine to phenylalanine inclusive. Kept here is only the CDR3 DNA, which spans 33 bases and is read in frame from base 1. V drops 7 bases and J drops 7 bases, leaving 10 bases in between. This clonotype was recorded at least ten times. Its antigen is currently not known. No base-level quality is on record; no much larger clone is a single base apart. The TCR beta CDR3 regions were amplified from the RNA transcripts. For the first round of RT-PCR on the TCR CDR3, the HTBI primer set was used together with the Qiagen OneStep RT-PCR kit. Libraries were constructed in a second round of multiplex PCR, after which size selection and purification were carried out. Paired-end sequencing of the libraries was performed with 100 bp reads on an Illumina HiSeq2000. The authors' analysis ran thus. Raw data were processed with SOAPnuke, discarding reads with adapters, uncalled bases, mean Phred below 15, or no exact constant-primer or identifier match. High-quality paired reads were merged with COPE v1.2.5, and unique nucleotide sequences were defined as clonotypes. MiTCR v1.1 was used to align the clonotypes against IMGT TRBV, TRBD and TRBJ reference segments. Analysis was restricted to V-J combinations with a frequency above 0.0001, which covered 99% to 99.2% of repertoires. A TCS score was defined as the ratio between F50 (clonal expansion) and ExV (chaos), using BLOSUM62-based TCRdist between CDR3 peptides within each V-J. Welch's t-statistics and random forest reduced several hundred V-J features to fewer than 15, which were used in a naive Bayes classifier (R e1071). Through fastp at Q25 and MiXCR, TCRdb rebuilt clones from the public reads, retaining in-frame beta chains. Rows with one shared CDR3 protein collapse into an entry with the most common genes and DNA. The V and J calls and clone size are TCRdb's, not the authors'. The sample has 700,000 or so distinct CDR3 sequences on record, about 14% of them singletons. Jointly, the top ten make up approximately 12% of the sample.

Ophthalmopathy patients had moderately to severely active disease, with a Clinical Activity Score of 3 or more, a NOSPECS grade of 4 or more, and a disease duration of less than 3 months. Any patient with an uncontrolled infection, another autoimmune disease, pregnancy or lactation was excluded. Diagnoses relied on clinical symptoms, serum thyroxine and TRAb, thyroid ultrasound and orbital computed tomography. PBMCs were isolated from more than 8 ml of fresh peripheral blood by Ficoll-Paque density gradient centrifugation. Total RNA was extracted using Trizol reagent, and RNA quality was assessed on an Agilent 2100 Bioanalyzer.

Sequenced material: blood. The receptor chain draws on TRBV28 and TRBJ1-2, with no D gene named confidently. The TCR sequence derives from a woman aged 45-60 years with Graves' ophthalmopathy. The DNA is as follows: TGTGCCAGCACCAGTCTGGGTGGCTACACCTTC. It specifies CASTSLGGYTF.